A single sample gave rise to the 24 T cell receptor beta chains below, sequenced in a study of T-cell memory formation after mild COVID-19. TCRdb processed the 5' RACE reads anew with MiXCR; each CDR3 protein has one entry. The sample has about 350,000 distinct CDR3 sequences, roughly 13% seen once. Specimen: PBMCs or a T cell subset sorted from them (not recorded which). All receptors derive from a man between 18 and 35 years old who had mild COVID-19 (a few samples of this study predate the infection). Cell type and time point are not known.

This clonotype was counted between two and nine times. The rearrangement joins TRBV6-4 to TRBJ1-6; D gene uncertain. Germline-derived CDR1 and CDR2 are MRHNA and SNTAGT. With 2 bases removed from V and 9 bases from J, the gap between germline ends came to 17 bases. The CDR3 length is 16 residues. The CDR3 region has the DNA TGTGCCAGCAGTGACGTAATCAATGGGCGAGGTTCACCCCTCCACTTT. Protein sequence: CASSDVINGRGSPLHF.

This clonotype has just a few counts. V and J are TRBV5-1 and TRBJ2-1; D is possibly TRBD1 (6 bases). There are 12 residues in the CDR3. CDR1 is SGHRS, CDR2 YFSETQ, per germline. The V end was cut by 4 bases, the J end by 13 bases, with 15 bases between. Here the CDR3 reads CASSVPGQPQFF. CDR3 bases: TGCGCCAGCAGCGTCCCCGGACAGCCCCAGTTCTTC.

The CDR3 region is CAWSVLGGTDTQYF. The CDR3 DNA sequence: TGTGCCTGGTCTGTACTCGGGGGTACAGATACGCAGTATTTT. V gene TRBV30 combines with J gene TRBJ2-3; maybe TRBD2 (6 bases). The CDR3 sequence is 14 residues long. The V and J ends lost 5 bases and 3 bases respectively, with 15 bases between them. CDR1 GTSNPN and CDR2 SVGIG come from the germline V gene (reference sequence).

This clonotype was observed a few times. The CDR3 spells CASSSLGHQETQYF. For the CDR3, the DNA is TGTGCCAGCAGCTCCCTAGGGCACCAAGAGACCCAGTACTTC. The chain uses TRBV7-2 and TRBJ2-5, with D uncertain. Germline V CDR1 and CDR2: SGHTA, FQGNSA. The CDR3 is 14 residues long. V dropped 4 bases and J dropped 0 bases, with 9 bases sitting between them. The whole variable domain, remainder taken from reference TRBV7-2 and TRBJ2-5, is GAGVSQSPSNKVTEKGKDVELRCDPISGHTALYWYRQSLGQGLEFLIYFQGNSAPDKSGLPSDRFSAERTGGSVSTLTIQRTQQEDSAVYLCASSSLGHQETQYFGPGTRLLVL.

A few counts support this clonotype. This chain joins TRBV6-2 or TRBV6-3 and TRBJ2-1; maybe TRBD2 (5 bases). Germline assignment: CDR1 MNHEY and CDR2 SVGEGT. The V end was cut by 1 base, the J end by 7 bases, with 14 bases between. The CDR3 contains 15 residues. CDR3 protein: CASSYLATLGNEQFF. CDR3 bases: TGTGCCAGCAGTTACTTAGCGACCCTCGGGAATGAGCAGTTCTTC.

At least ten counts were recorded for this clonotype. The chain links TRBV5-1 to TRBJ2-3, with 7 bases aligning to TRBD1. CDR1 SGHRS and CDR2 YFSETQ come from the germline V gene. The CDR3 runs to 14 residues. V dropped 3 bases and J dropped 5; count of bases not matched to a gene: 6. CDR3 coding DNA: TGCGCCAGCAGCTGGGGGACAGAGGGAGATACGCAGTATTTT. Its translation is CASSWGTEGDTQYF.

The gene calls are TRBV7-2 and TRBJ2-2; D possibly corresponds to TRBD2 (6 bases). This CDR3 comprises 16 residues. Deletions cut 3 bases from V and 5 bases from J, with 16 bases between. Germline V gives CDR1 SGHTA, CDR2 FQGNSA. The CDR3 DNA is TGTGCCAGCAGCTTGGGGATAGGGGCGGGGACCGGGGAGCTGTTTTTT. Protein: CASSLGIGAGTGELFF.

This clonotype was observed a few times. V usage is TRBV7-9 and J usage is TRBJ1-4, with 7 bases that match TRBD1. The CDR3 loop spans 15 amino acids. V dropped 4 bases and J dropped 5; count of bases not matched to a gene: 7. CDR1 is SEHNR, CDR2 FQNEAQ, per germline (reference sequence). DNA of the CDR3: TGTGCCAGCAGCTACGAGACAGGGCGAAATGAAAAACTGTTTTTT. It is translated as CASSYETGRNEKLFF.

The gene calls are TRBV12-3 or TRBV12-4 and TRBJ2-5; 8 nucleotides agree with TRBD1. V lost 8 bases and J lost 5; bases outside the gene matches: 10. The CDR3 has 14 amino acids. In nucleotides, the CDR3 is TGTGCCAGCGGACTGACAGGGGCAGGGGAGACCCAGTACTTC. Protein: CASGLTGAGETQYF.

V and J are TRBV6-5 and TRBJ2-5; D remains unclear. V gave up 6 bases and J gave up 0 bases, with 11 bases separating them. Germline V gene sequence: CDR1 MNHEY, CDR2 SVGAGI. The CDR3 has 14 amino acids. CDR3 protein: CASRRRRNQETQYF. For the CDR3, the DNA is TGTGCCAGCAGGAGGCGGCGTAACCAAGAGACCCAGTACTTC.

This clonotype was counted between two and nine times. J is TRBJ1-2 and V is TRBV10-3; 8 bases map to TRBD1. CDR3 size: 13 residues. Trimming cost V 6 bases and J 7 bases; bases outside gene matches: 7. Germline assignment: CDR1 ENHRY and CDR2 SYGVKD. The chain's CDR3 is CAIRYDRGGGYTF. The CDR3 region has the DNA TGTGCCATCAGATACGACAGGGGTGGTGGCTACACCTTC.

The chain combines TRBV11-1 with TRBJ2-6; the D is unclear. V dropped 2 bases and J dropped 0 bases, with 14 bases sitting between them. The V gene's germline CDR1 is SGHAT and CDR2 FQDESV (reference sequence). The CDR3 totals 18 residues. CDR3 amino acids: CASSLSWSMVSGANVLTF. In DNA form, the CDR3 reads TGTGCCAGCAGCTTAAGTTGGAGCATGGTCTCTGGGGCCAACGTCCTGACTTTC.

In this sample, this clonotype turned up many times. The J gene is TRBJ2-1, the V gene TRBV7-2; unclear D gene. Trimming took off 0 bases at V and 4 bases at J, with 7 bases between the two ends. The CDR3 sequence is 14 residues long. CDR1 and CDR2 from the germline V gene are SGHTA and FQGNSA. CDR3 protein: CASSLAPRYNEQFF. In DNA, the CDR3 is TGTGCCAGCAGCTTAGCCCCCCGATACAATGAGCAGTTCTTC.

The chain links TRBV7-3 to TRBJ2-1; 12 positions agree with TRBD2. CDR1 is SGHTA, CDR2 FQGTGA, per germline. The CDR3 extends over 14 amino acids. The V gene end was trimmed by 2 bases and the J gene end by 8 bases; junction bases not matched to a gene: 1. This chain's CDR3 is CASSLLAGGDEQFF. CDR3 coding DNA: TGTGCCAGCAGCTTACTAGCGGGAGGGGATGAGCAGTTCTTC.

In this sample, this clonotype turned up a few times. This chain connects TRBV2 to TRBJ1-3, with D uncertain. Trimming removed 8 bases at V and 0 bases at J, with 11 bases between. The germline V gene has CDR1 SNHLY and CDR2 FYNNEI. This CDR3 comprises 14 residues. In DNA form, the CDR3 reads TGTGCCAGCGGCCTGGGAACCTCTGGAAACACCATATATTTT. Protein product: CASGLGTSGNTIYF.

The DNA for the CDR3 is TGTGCCAGCAGGGCAGGGGGAGGGCAGCCCCAGCATTTT. Its protein product is CASRAGGGQPQHF. The chain carries TRBV7-8 and TRBJ1-5; TRBD1 aligns across 7 bases. The CDR3 totals 13 residues. V gave up 6 bases and J gave up 7 bases; unmatched junction bases: 6. Germline values: CDR1 SGHVS, CDR2 FQNEAQ.

This clonotype was seen a few times. V and J are TRBV18 and TRBJ2-6, with 8 positions matching TRBD2. Looked up from germline, CDR1 is KGHSH and CDR2 is LQKENI. The CDR3 is made up of 16 amino acids. Trimming cost V 5 bases and J 2 bases; bases outside gene matches: 5. The CDR3 loop is CASSSRAGAGANVLTF. In DNA form, the CDR3 reads TGTGCCAGCTCATCCCGAGCGGGGGCTGGGGCCAACGTCCTGACTTTC. Drawing the rest from reference TRBV18 and TRBJ2-6, the complete variable domain is NAGVMQNPRHLVRRRGQEARLRCSPMKGHSHVYWYRQLPEEGLKFMVYLQKENIIDESGMPKERFSAEFPKEGPSILRIQQVVRGDSAAYFCASSSRAGAGANVLTFGAGSRLTVL.

The chain links TRBV5-1 to TRBJ2-2, with D possibly matching TRBD2 (7 bases). Trimming took off 4 bases at V and 4 bases at J, with 17 bases between the two ends. Germline-derived CDR1 and CDR2 are SGHRS and YFSETQ. This CDR3 contains 16 residues. The CDR3, as DNA: TGCGCCAGCAGCCCGGCGGGGGCCCTTGGCACCGGGGAGCTGTTTTTT. It encodes CASSPAGALGTGELFF. Looking up the rest from reference TRBV5-1 and TRBJ2-2 gives the full variable domain: KAGVTQTPRYLIKTRGQQVTLSCSPISGHRSVSWYQQTPGQGLQFLFEYFSETQRNKGNFPGRFSGRQFSNSRSEMNVSTLELGDSALYLCASSPAGALGTGELFFGEGSRLTVL.

As for this clonotype: A read error is possible here, since a much larger clone lies one base away. J is TRBJ2-2 and V is TRBV12-5, with D tentatively TRBD1 (5 bases). The CDR3 has 13 residues. CDR1 and CDR2 from the germline V gene are LGHNT and FRNRAP. CDR3 DNA sequence: TGTGCTAGTGTAGGGGCTAACACCAGGGAGCTGTTTTTT. Encoded protein: CASVGANTRELFF.

This clonotype showed up many times. The V and J genes are TRBV7-2 and TRBJ2-2; a possible D gene is TRBD1 (5 bases). Trimming pared 5 bases from V and 4 bases from J, leaving 11 bases between. CDR3 length equals 14 residues. Germline CDR1 is SGHTA and CDR2 is FQGNSA. Written as DNA, the CDR3 is TGTGCCAGCAGCCAGGACATCCTCACCGGGGAGCTGTTTTTT. It codes for CASSQDILTGELFF.

This chain joins TRBV7-8 and TRBJ2-3; 7 nucleotides agree with TRBD1. Germline values: CDR1 SGHVS, CDR2 FQNEAQ. V lost 6 bases to trimming and J lost 6 bases; unmatched junction nucleotides: 9. The CDR3 extends over 14 amino acids. CDR3 amino acids: CASRPRQGGDTQYF. The DNA of the CDR3 is TGTGCCAGCAGACCAAGACAGGGTGGGGATACGCAGTATTTT.

J is TRBJ2-3 and V is TRBV6-1, with D unresolved. V was pared by 3 bases and J by 2 bases, with 6 bases between. The CDR3 is 13 residues long. Germline V lookup: CDR1 MNHNS, CDR2 SASEGT. The CDR3 nucleotides read TGTGCCAGCAGTGAGCCAGTCACAGATACGCAGTATTTT. This encodes CASSEPVTDTQYF.

The V call is TRBV5-1, the J call TRBJ1-2; D remains unclear. V lost 2 bases to trimming and J lost 7 bases, with 12 bases between them. The germline V gene encodes CDR1 SGHRS and CDR2 YFSETQ. This CDR3 comprises 13 residues. The CDR3 protein is CASSLGKISGYTF. The CDR3, as DNA: TGCGCCAGCAGCTTAGGGAAGATAAGTGGCTACACCTTC.

This clonotype occurred a few times. The genes are TRBV29-1 and TRBJ2-4, with 9 bases matching TRBD1. With 3 bases clipped from V and 6 bases from J, the junction kept 3 bases outside the gene matches. The germline CDR1 and CDR2 sequences are SQVTM and ANQGSEA. CDR3 length: 13 residues. CDR3 nucleotide sequence: TGCAGCGTTGAGGGACAGGGTGGAAACATTCAGTACTTC. Protein product: CSVEGQGGNIQYF.